Following are 32 T cell receptor beta chains from one sample sequenced in a study of Ad26.COV2.S vaccination and SARS-CoV-2 variants. The method was immunoSEQ multiplex PCR; TCRdb's version includes in-frame clones alone and lacks a portion of them. This sample has more than 120,000 clones, with 86% found just once. The starting material was peripheral blood, obtained after recovery from COVID-19. The receptor set was obtained from a human donor who had recovered from COVID-19.

The V call is TRBV28, the J call TRBJ1-1; 10 positions match TRBD1. Germline values: CDR1 MDHEN, CDR2 SYDVKM. V shed 4 bases and J 5 bases; nucleotides not matched to a gene: 10. CDR3 length equals 16 residues. The CDR3: CASSSTRQGARTEAFF. The CDR3 nucleotides are TGTGCCAGCAGTTCAACCCGACAGGGGGCGCGGACTGAAGCTTTCTTT.

This chain connects TRBV18 to TRBJ1-2; 9 nucleotides align to TRBD1. In germline, CDR1 is KGHSH, CDR2 LQKENI. This CDR3 is 16 amino acids long. V shed 5 bases, J shed 6 bases, and the junction held 13 bases outside the gene matches. CDR3 protein: CASSEAPGQGLNGYTF. The CDR3 DNA reads as TGTGCCAGCTCAGAAGCACCGGGACAGGGACTAAATGGCTACACCTTC.

The chain uses TRBV15 and TRBJ1-1; a possible D gene is TRBD1 (6 bases). The CDR3 covers 13 residues. V dropped 4 bases and J dropped 4 bases, with 10 bases sitting between them. In germline, CDR1 is LNHNV, CDR2 YYDKDF (reference sequence). The CDR3 DNA is TGTGCCACCAGCACCTACAGGGTCACTGAAGCTTTCTTT. Amino acids: CATSTYRVTEAFF.

This clone occurred once. V usage is TRBV19 and J usage is TRBJ2-6; 7 positions agree with TRBD1. V shed 5 bases, J shed 0 bases, and the junction held 4 bases outside the gene matches. The CDR3 sequence is 16 residues long. Per the germline V gene, CDR1 is LNHDA and CDR2 is SQIVND (reference sequence). CDR3 loop: CASSSYRGSGANVLTF. The DNA of the CDR3 is TGTGCCAGTAGTTCCTACAGGGGCTCTGGGGCCAACGTCCTGACTTTC.

The chain is built from TRBV5-4 and TRBJ1-3; D is unclear. V shed 2 bases and J shed 4 bases, with 13 bases lying between them. CDR3 length: 15 residues. Germline V gene sequence: CDR1 SGHNT, CDR2 YYREEE (reference sequence). This chain's CDR3 is CASSFDSGQGNTIYF. CDR3 DNA: TGTGCCAGCAGCTTTGATTCTGGGCAAGGAAACACCATATATTTT.

This clone occurred once. This rearrangement joins TRBV27 to TRBJ1-5; 9 nucleotides align to TRBD1. V shed 0 bases, J shed 6 bases, and the junction held 9 bases outside the gene matches. The CDR3 is made up of 17 amino acids. The germline V gene encodes CDR1 MNHEY and CDR2 SMNVEV (reference sequence). In DNA, the CDR3 is TGTGCCAGCAGTTTATCCCCCCCCGGGACAGGGTCTCAGCCCCAGCATTTT. Its translation: CASSLSPPGTGSQPQHF.

The chain has TRBV6-6 and TRBJ2-1; D not resolved. With 8 bases removed from V and 4 bases from J, the gap between germline ends came to 9 bases. CDR3 size: 12 residues. Germline CDR1 MNHNY, CDR2 SVGAGI (reference sequence). The CDR3 loop reads CASGGDYNEQFF. The CDR3 bases are TGTGCCAGCGGCGGAGATTACAATGAGCAGTTCTTC.

The genes are TRBV6-6 and TRBJ2-7; D is unresolved. V was clipped by 5 bases and J by 2 bases, with 10 bases between them. The CDR3 spans 13 residues. Germline CDR1 and CDR2: MNHNY and SVGAGI (reference sequence). The CDR3 DNA sequence: TGTGCCAGCAGTACCCAGTCTACCTACGAGCAGTACTTC. It specifies CASSTQSTYEQYF.

The CDR3 region is CASSLGPSGGNSYEQYF. The CDR3, as DNA: TGTGCCAGCAGCTTGGGACCTAGCGGGGGAAACTCCTACGAGCAGTACTTC. This chain uses TRBV5-4 with TRBJ2-7; 10 bases match TRBD2. Germline CDR1 reads SGHNT; CDR2 reads YYREEE (reference sequence). The CDR3 spans 17 residues. J gave up 0 bases and V 0 bases, and 6 bases lay outside the gene matches. Together with reference TRBV5-4 and TRBJ2-7, the CDR3 gives the full variable domain: ETGVTQSPTHLIKTRGQQVTLRCSSQSGHNTVSWYQQALGQGPQFIFQYYREEENGRGNFPPRFSGLQFPNYSSELNVNALELDDSALYLCASSLGPSGGNSYEQYFGPGTRLTVT.

V and J are TRBV14 and TRBJ1-2; no reliable D call. The CDR3 sequence is 14 residues long. Trimming removed 1 base at V and 8 bases at J, with 14 bases between. The germline CDR1 and CDR2 sequences are SGHDN and FVKESK. Here the CDR3 DNA reads TGTGCCAGCAGCCAAGTTCATAAGGGAGTCGGCTACACCTTC. Translating it yields CASSQVHKGVGYTF.

The rearrangement links TRBV19 to TRBJ1-5; D gene unclear. This CDR3 spans 14 amino acids. Trimming pared 4 bases from V and 5 bases from J, leaving 12 bases between. Germline CDR1 reads LNHDA; CDR2 reads SQIVND (reference sequence). CDR3 region: CASSNSGVYQPQHF. CDR3 DNA: TGTGCCAGTAGTAACAGCGGGGTATATCAGCCCCAGCATTTT.

This clone was found once. The gene calls are TRBV2 and TRBJ2-3, with 8 bases matching TRBD2. V shed 3 bases, J shed 1 base, and the junction held 6 bases outside the gene matches. CDR3 size: 16 residues. The V gene's germline CDR1 is SNHLY and CDR2 FYNNEI. The DNA of the CDR3 is TGTGCCAGCAGTGACAGGCGGGGGGCGCGCACAGATACGCAGTATTTT. It yields the protein CASSDRRGARTDTQYF. The variable domain in full, completed from reference TRBV2 and TRBJ2-3, reads EPEVTQTPSHQVTQMGQEVILRCVPISNHLYFYWYRQILGQKVEFLVSFYNNEISEKSEIFDDQFSVERPDGSNFTLKIRSTKLEDSAMYFCASSDRRGARTDTQYFGPGTRLTVL.

The rearrangement joins TRBV7-2 to TRBJ2-1; TRBD2 aligns across 12 bases. This CDR3 is 15 amino acids long. Losses at the gene ends were 6 bases for V and 1 base for J; bases not matched to a gene: 1. CDR1 is SGHTA, CDR2 FQGNSA, per germline. Here the CDR3 DNA reads TGTGCCAGCAGTACTAGCGGGGGGTCCTACAATGAGCAGTTCTTC. It yields the protein CASSTSGGSYNEQFF.

V and J are TRBV29-1 and TRBJ2-1, with TRBD1 identical over 9 bases. V dropped 6 bases and J dropped 7; count of bases not matched to a gene: 4. Germline CDR1 SQVTM, CDR2 ANQGSEA. The CDR3 loop spans 12 amino acids. CDR3 region: CSVGTGQNEQFF. DNA of the CDR3: TGCAGCGTGGGGACAGGGCAAAATGAGCAGTTCTTC.

With regard to this clone: The identical CDR3 is also encoded by other nucleotide sequences in the sample. This chain uses TRBV28 with TRBJ2-1; no clear D gene. The CDR3 is 12 residues long. Trimming removed 5 bases at V and 3 bases at J, with 5 bases between. Germline CDR1 reads MDHEN; CDR2 reads SYDVKM. CDR3 region: CASSLLYNEQFF. The CDR3 DNA reads as TGTGCCAGCAGTCTCCTCTACAATGAGCAGTTCTTC.

This clone was seen once. This chain connects TRBV19 to TRBJ1-3; D remains unclear. CDR1 is LNHDA, CDR2 SQIVND, per germline (reference sequence). This CDR3 spans 14 amino acids. V gave up 9 bases and J gave up 3 bases, with 15 bases separating them. The CDR3 DNA sequence: TGTGCCAGCACTTCCGCAACGAATGGAAACACCATATATTTT. Its translation: CASTSATNGNTIYF.

This clone was found once. The chain couples TRBV28 to TRBJ2-7, with no clear D. CDR3 length: 11 residues. The ends were cut back, 2 bases at V and 6 bases at J, with 5 bases in the middle. From germline, CDR1 is MDHEN and CDR2 SYDVKM. CDR3 amino acids: CASSLRAEQYF. DNA for the CDR3: TGTGCCAGCAGTTTAAGGGCCGAGCAGTACTTC.

The chain employs TRBV28 and TRBJ2-1, with D perhaps TRBD1 or TRBD2 (6 bases each). Trimming left V 4 bases short and J 0 bases short, with 10 bases between. The CDR3 covers 15 residues. CDR1 and CDR2 (germline): MDHEN, SYDVKM. The CDR3 DNA sequence: TGTGCCAGCAGTTGGAGGGGGAGCTCCTACAATGAGCAGTTCTTC. Protein sequence: CASSWRGSSYNEQFF.

The chain recombines TRBV9 with TRBJ1-2; the D is unclear. Germline V lookup: CDR1 SGDLS, CDR2 YYNGEE. V dropped 4 bases and J dropped 2 bases, with 15 bases sitting between them. The CDR3 is made up of 15 amino acids. The CDR3 protein is CASSKAVTYNYGYTF. The CDR3 bases are TGTGCCAGCAGCAAGGCAGTGACTTACAACTATGGCTACACCTTC.

The genes are TRBV6-6 and TRBJ1-1, with 8 bases that match TRBD1. The CDR3 contains 15 residues. Trimming took 7 bases from V and 5 from J; bases not matched to a gene: 12. CDR1 is MNHNY, CDR2 SVGAGI, per germline (reference sequence). CDR3 sequence reads: CASILLTGVMTEAFF. As DNA, the CDR3 is TGTGCCAGCATCCTACTGACAGGGGTTATGACTGAAGCTTTCTTT.

V usage is TRBV5-1 and J usage is TRBJ1-1; possible D gene TRBD1, 5 bases. The CDR3 consists of 14 residues. Germline CDR1 SGHRS, CDR2 YFSETQ. V dropped 4 bases and J dropped 1 base, with 11 bases sitting between them. This chain's CDR3 is CASSRDSSNTEAFF. The CDR3 DNA follows: TGCGCCAGCAGCCGGGACTCCTCGAACACTGAAGCTTTCTTT.

The genes are TRBV28 and TRBJ2-3; 9 bases match TRBD1. The CDR3 spans 15 residues. V shed 8 bases, J shed 3 bases, and the junction held 9 bases outside the gene matches. Germline assignment: CDR1 MDHEN and CDR2 SYDVKM. CDR3 amino acids: CASGRIGQGTDTQYF. The CDR3 DNA sequence: TGTGCCAGCGGGCGGATAGGACAGGGGACAGATACGCAGTATTTT.

V gene TRBV28 combines with J gene TRBJ1-4; a possible D gene is TRBD1 (6 bases). Per germline, CDR1 MDHEN and CDR2 SYDVKM. The CDR3 sequence is 15 residues long. V lost 5 bases and J lost 6, with 16 bases in between. The CDR3 nucleotides are TGTGCCAGCAGTACAGGGTTGCTAATAGATGAAAAACTGTTTTTT. Its translation is CASSTGLLIDEKLFF. Complete variable domain (other parts from reference TRBV28 and TRBJ1-4): DVKVTQSSRYLVKRTGEKVFLECVQDMDHENMFWYRQDPGLGLRLIYFSYDVKMKEKGDIPEGYSVSREKKERFSLILESASTNQTSMYLCASSTGLLIDEKLFFGSGTQLSVL.

The chain has TRBV19 and TRBJ2-1; D is perhaps TRBD2 (6 bases). The ends were cut back, 7 bases at V and 6 bases at J, with 10 bases in the middle. In germline, CDR1 is LNHDA, CDR2 SQIVND (reference sequence). CDR3 length equals 12 residues. For the CDR3, the DNA is TGTGCCAGTATGGTGCGGGGCAATGAGCAGTTCTTC. Protein product: CASMVRGNEQFF.

The chain uses TRBV11-2 and TRBJ2-7; 7 bases line up with TRBD1. The germline gives CDR1 SGHAT, CDR2 FQNNGV. Trimming took 4 bases from V and 7 from J; bases not matched to a gene: 16. CDR3 size: 16 residues. The CDR3 region has the DNA TGTGCCAGCAGCTCACCCCGACAGGGCCGTTCTGGTGAGCAGTACTTC. Its protein is CASSSPRQGRSGEQYF.

The chain employs TRBV11-2 and TRBJ2-3; 11 positions agree with TRBD2. Germline V gene data show CDR1 as SGHAT and CDR2 as FQNNGV. V lost 1 base to trimming and J lost 1 base; unmatched junction nucleotides: 7. The length of the CDR3 is 18 residues. CDR3 protein: CASSLGRLAGGRTDTQYF. The CDR3 nucleotides are TGTGCCAGCAGCTTAGGTCGCCTAGCGGGGGGCCGCACAGATACGCAGTATTTT.

The chain carries TRBV11-2 and TRBJ1-2, with 8 positions matching TRBD1. The CDR3 contains 15 residues. The germline V gene encodes CDR1 SGHAT and CDR2 FQNNGV. The trim removed 5 bases at V and 4 bases at J, leaving 9 bases unmatched. CDR3 sequence reads: CASSPRQGNAYGYTF. For the CDR3, the DNA is TGTGCCAGCAGCCCCCGACAGGGGAATGCCTATGGCTACACCTTC. Full variable domain (remainder filled in from reference TRBV11-2 and TRBJ1-2): EAGVAQSPRYKIIEKRQSVAFWCNPISGHATLYWYQQILGQGPKLLIQFQNNGVVDDSQLPKDRFSAERLKGVDSTLKIQPAKLEDSAVYLCASSPRQGNAYGYTFGSGTRLTVV.

V and J are TRBV19 and TRBJ2-1; 16 nucleotides align to TRBD2. Losses at the gene ends were 5 bases for V and 7 bases for J; bases not matched to a gene: 14. This CDR3 has 19 residues. Germline CDR1 and CDR2: LNHDA and SQIVND (reference sequence). CDR3 region: CASSSPGTSGGAGWNEQFF. The CDR3 nucleotides read TGTGCCAGTAGTTCTCCGGGGACTAGCGGGGGGGCCGGGTGGAATGAGCAGTTCTTC.

V and J are TRBV5-5 and TRBJ2-1, with D perhaps matching TRBD1 (6 bases). CDR1 SGHKS and CDR2 YYEKEE come from the germline V gene (reference sequence). This CDR3 contains 15 residues. V lost 4 bases, J lost 7 bases, and 18 bases lay in between. The CDR3 DNA reads as TGTGCCAGCAGCGGTAATACAGGGAAAACGAATGAGCAGTTCTTC. It translates to CASSGNTGKTNEQFF.

The chain links TRBV7-8 to TRBJ2-5; 8 nucleotides line up with TRBD2. J lost 4 bases, V lost 1 base, and 14 bases had no gene match. CDR1 is SGHVS, CDR2 FQNEAQ, per germline. The CDR3 loop spans 18 amino acids. The CDR3 is CASSLGWTRAGGSETQYF. The CDR3 coding sequence is TGTGCCAGCAGCTTAGGGTGGACTAGGGCGGGGGGATCAGAGACCCAGTACTTC. Full variable domain (remainder filled in from reference TRBV7-8 and TRBJ2-5): GAGVSQSPRYKVAKRGQDVALRCDPISGHVSLFWYQQALGQGPEFLTYFQNEAQLDKSGLPSDRFFAERPEGSVSTLKIQRTQQEDSAVYLCASSLGWTRAGGSETQYFGPGTRLLVL.

This chain links TRBV5-4 with TRBJ2-2; weak D call: TRBD1 (5 bases). CDR3 size: 14 residues. Deletions cut 4 bases from V and 6 bases from J, with 13 bases between. Germline CDR1 is SGHNT and CDR2 is YYREEE (reference sequence). Written as DNA, the CDR3 is TGTGCCAGCAGCAGCAGGGCTCCCGCCGGGGAGCTGTTTTTT. Its translation: CASSSRAPAGELFF. Full variable domain (remainder filled in from reference TRBV5-4 and TRBJ2-2): ETGVTQSPTHLIKTRGQQVTLRCSSQSGHNTVSWYQQALGQGPQFIFQYYREEENGRGNFPPRFSGLQFPNYSSELNVNALELDDSALYLCASSSRAPAGELFFGEGSRLTVL.

The CDR3 DNA sequence: TGTGCCAGCAGTCCCCTTGGGGGGTTCTACGAGCAGTACTTC. This translates into CASSPLGGFYEQYF. The chain uses TRBV6-5 and TRBJ2-7; tentatively, D is TRBD2 (6 bases). V lost 5 bases, J lost 3 bases, and 14 bases lay in between. The CDR3 sequence is 14 residues long. Germline V gives CDR1 MNHEY, CDR2 SVGAGI.